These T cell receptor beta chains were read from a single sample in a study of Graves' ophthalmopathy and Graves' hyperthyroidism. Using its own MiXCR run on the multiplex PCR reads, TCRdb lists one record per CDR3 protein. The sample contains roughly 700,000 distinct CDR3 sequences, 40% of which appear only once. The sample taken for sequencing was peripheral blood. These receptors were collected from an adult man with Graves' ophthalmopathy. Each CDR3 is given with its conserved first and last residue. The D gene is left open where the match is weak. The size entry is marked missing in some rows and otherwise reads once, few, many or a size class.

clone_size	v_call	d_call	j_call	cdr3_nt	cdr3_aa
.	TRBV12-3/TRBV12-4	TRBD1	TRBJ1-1	TGTGCCAGCAGTTTAACACAGGGGGCTGTTAGGGCTTTCTTT	CASSLTQGAVRAFF
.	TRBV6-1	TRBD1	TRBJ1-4	TGTGCCAGCAGTCCCGGACAGGGGGCTTCAACTAATGAAAAACTGTTTTTT	CASSPGQGASTNEKLFF
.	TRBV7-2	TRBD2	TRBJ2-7	TGTGCCAGCAGACCGATAGCGGGAGGGCCGGGCGAGCAGTACTTC	CASRPIAGGPGEQYF
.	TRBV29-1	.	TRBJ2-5	TGCAGCGTTGAGGTCGCGGTGGGGCACGGAGAGACCCAGTACTTC	CSVEVAVGHGETQYF
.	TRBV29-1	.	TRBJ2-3	TGCAGCTTCAAGACGGATCTAGGGGATACGCAGTATTTT	CSFKTDLGDTQYF
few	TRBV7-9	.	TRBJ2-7	TGTGCCAGCAGCTCGATAGGTGGGCTGATCTACGAGCAGTACTTC	CASSSIGGLIYEQYF
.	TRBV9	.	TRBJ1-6	TGTGCCAGCAGTCTTGGAGGGTTCAATTCACCCCTCCACTTT	CASSLGGFNSPLHF
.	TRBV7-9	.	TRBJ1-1	TGTGCCAGCACCCCCCGGGACACTGAAGCTTTCTTT	CASTPRDTEAFF
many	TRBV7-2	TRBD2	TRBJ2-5	TGTGCCAGCAGCTCCGGGAGGGGATTGCAAGAGACCCAGTACTTC	CASSSGRGLQETQYF
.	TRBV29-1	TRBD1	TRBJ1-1	TGCAGCGTTGAAGACGCGCCAGGGGGCACTGAAGCTTTCTTT	CSVEDAPGGTEAFF
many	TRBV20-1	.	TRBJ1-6	TGCAGTGCTCATGACAGACACCCCCCGGCCCTCCACTTT	CSAHDRHPPALHF
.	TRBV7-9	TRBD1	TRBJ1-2	TGTGCCAGCAGCTTCTTGGGCAGGGGGCCTGAAACTGTTAACTATGGCTACACCTTC	CASSFLGRGPETVNYGYTF